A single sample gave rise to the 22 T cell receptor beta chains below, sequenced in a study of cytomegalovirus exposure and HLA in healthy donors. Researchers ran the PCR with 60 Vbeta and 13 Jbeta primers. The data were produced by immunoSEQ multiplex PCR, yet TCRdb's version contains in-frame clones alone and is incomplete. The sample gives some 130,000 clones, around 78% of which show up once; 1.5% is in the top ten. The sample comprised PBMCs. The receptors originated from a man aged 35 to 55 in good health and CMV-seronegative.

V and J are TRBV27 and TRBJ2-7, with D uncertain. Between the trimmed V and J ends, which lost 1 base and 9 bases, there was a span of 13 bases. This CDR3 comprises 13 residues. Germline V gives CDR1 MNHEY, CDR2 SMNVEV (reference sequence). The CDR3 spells CASSLYRQAVQYF. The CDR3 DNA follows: TGTGCCAGCAGTTTATATAGGCAGGCAGTGCAGTACTTC.

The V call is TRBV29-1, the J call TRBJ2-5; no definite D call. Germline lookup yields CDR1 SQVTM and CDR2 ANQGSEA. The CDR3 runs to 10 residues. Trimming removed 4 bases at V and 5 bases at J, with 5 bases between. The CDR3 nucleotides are TGCAGCGTTGCCCGGGAGACCCAGTACTTC. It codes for CSVARETQYF.

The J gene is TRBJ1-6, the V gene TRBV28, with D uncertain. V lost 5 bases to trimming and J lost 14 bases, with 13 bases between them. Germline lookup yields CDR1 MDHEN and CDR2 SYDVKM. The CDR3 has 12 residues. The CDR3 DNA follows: TGTGCCAGCAGTCCCCCGACACGTTCCCTCCACTTT. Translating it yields CASSPPTRSLHF.

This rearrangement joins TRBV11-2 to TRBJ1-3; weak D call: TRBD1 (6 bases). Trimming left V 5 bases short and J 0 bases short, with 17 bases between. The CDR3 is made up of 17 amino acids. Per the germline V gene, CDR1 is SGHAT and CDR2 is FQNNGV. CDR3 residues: CASSPSTGGHSGNTIYF. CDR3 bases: TGTGCCAGCAGCCCCTCGACGGGGGGGCACTCTGGAAACACCATATATTTT.

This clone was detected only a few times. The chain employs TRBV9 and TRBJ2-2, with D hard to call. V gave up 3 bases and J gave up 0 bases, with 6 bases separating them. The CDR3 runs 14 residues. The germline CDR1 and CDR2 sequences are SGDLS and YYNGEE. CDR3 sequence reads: CASSAPSNTGELFF. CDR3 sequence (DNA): TGTGCCAGCAGCGCCCCCTCGAACACCGGGGAGCTGTTTTTT.

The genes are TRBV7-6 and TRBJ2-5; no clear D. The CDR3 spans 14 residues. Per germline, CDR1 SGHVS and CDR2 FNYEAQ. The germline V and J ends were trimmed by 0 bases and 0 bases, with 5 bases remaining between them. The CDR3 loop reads CASSLAPDQETQYF. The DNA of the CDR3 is TGTGCCAGCAGCTTAGCCCCGGACCAAGAGACCCAGTACTTC.

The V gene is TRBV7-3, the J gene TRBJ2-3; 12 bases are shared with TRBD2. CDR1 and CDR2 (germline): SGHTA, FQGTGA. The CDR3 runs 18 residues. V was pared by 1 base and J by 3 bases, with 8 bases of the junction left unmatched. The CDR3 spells CASSLIPSGGDLTDTQYF. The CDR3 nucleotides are TGTGCCAGCAGCTTAATTCCTAGCGGGGGGGACCTTACAGATACGCAGTATTTT.

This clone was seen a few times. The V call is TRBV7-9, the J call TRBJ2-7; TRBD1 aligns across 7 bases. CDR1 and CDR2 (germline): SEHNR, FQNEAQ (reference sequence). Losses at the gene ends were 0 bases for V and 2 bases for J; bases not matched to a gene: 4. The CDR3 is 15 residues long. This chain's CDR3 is CASSLAGTATYEQYF. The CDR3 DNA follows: TGTGCCAGCAGCTTAGCGGGGACAGCGACCTACGAGCAGTACTTC.

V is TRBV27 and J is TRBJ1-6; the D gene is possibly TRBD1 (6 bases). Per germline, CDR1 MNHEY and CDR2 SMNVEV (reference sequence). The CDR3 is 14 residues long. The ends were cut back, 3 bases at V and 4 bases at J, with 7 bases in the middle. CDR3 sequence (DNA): TGTGCCAGCAGTTTCCAGGGGTATAATTCACCCCTCCACTTT. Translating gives CASSFQGYNSPLHF.

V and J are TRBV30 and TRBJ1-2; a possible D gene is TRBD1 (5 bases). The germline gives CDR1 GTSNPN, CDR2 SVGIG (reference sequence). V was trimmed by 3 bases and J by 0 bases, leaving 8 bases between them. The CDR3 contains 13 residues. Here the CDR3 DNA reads TGTGCCTGGAGGCCAGGGACTAACTATGGCTACACCTTC. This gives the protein CAWRPGTNYGYTF.

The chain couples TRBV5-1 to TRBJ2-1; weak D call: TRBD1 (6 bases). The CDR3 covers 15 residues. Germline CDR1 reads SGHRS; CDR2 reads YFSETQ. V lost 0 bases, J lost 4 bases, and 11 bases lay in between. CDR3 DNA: TGCGCCAGCAGCTTGGGATTGGGGGCATACAATGAGCAGTTCTTC. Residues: CASSLGLGAYNEQFF.

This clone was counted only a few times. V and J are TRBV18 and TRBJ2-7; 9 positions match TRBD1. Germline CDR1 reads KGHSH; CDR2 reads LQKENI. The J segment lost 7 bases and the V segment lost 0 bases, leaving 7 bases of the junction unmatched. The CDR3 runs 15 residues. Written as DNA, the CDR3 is TGTGCCAGCTCACCACCAGGGACAGGGTCCTGGGAGCAGTACTTC. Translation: CASSPPGTGSWEQYF. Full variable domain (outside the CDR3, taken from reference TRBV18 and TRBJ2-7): NAGVMQNPRHLVRRRGQEARLRCSPMKGHSHVYWYRQLPEEGLKFMVYLQKENIIDESGMPKERFSAEFPKEGPSILRIQQVVRGDSAAYFCASSPPGTGSWEQYFGPGTRLTVT.

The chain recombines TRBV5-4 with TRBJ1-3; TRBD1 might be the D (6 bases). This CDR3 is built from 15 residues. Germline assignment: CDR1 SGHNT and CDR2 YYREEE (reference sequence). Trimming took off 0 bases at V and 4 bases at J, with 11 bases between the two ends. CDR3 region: CASSLDTGPGNTIYF. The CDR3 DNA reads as TGTGCCAGCAGCTTGGATACAGGGCCAGGAAACACCATATATTTT.

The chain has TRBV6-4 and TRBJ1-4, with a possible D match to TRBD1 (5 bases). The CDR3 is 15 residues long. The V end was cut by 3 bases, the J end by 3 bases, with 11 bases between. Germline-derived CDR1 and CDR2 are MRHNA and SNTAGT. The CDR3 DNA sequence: TGTGCCAGCAGTGAAACCGGGACTCCTAATGAAAAACTGTTTTTT. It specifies CASSETGTPNEKLFF.

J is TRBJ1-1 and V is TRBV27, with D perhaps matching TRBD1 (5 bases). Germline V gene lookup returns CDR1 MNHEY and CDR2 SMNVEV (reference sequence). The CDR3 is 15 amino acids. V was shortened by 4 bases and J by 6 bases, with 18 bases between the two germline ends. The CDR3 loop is CASSYSTGGGAEAFF. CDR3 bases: TGTGCCAGCAGTTACTCTACAGGTGGCGGGGCTGAAGCTTTCTTT.

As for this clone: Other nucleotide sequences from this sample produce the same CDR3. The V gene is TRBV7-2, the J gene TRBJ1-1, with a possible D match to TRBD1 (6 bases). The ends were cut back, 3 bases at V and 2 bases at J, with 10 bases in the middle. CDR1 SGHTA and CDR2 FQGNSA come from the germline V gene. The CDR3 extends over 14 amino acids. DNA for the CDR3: TGTGCCAGCAGCTTCGACAGGCTTAACACTGAAGCTTTCTTT. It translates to CASSFDRLNTEAFF.

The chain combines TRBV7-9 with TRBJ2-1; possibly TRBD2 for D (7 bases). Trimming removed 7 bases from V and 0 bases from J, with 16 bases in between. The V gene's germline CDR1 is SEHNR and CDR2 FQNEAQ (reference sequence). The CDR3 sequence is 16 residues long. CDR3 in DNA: TGTGCCAGCACGTCTCAAGGGGGGGCCTCCTACAATGAGCAGTTCTTC. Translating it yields CASTSQGGASYNEQFF.

DNA of the CDR3: TGTGCCAGCAGCTACACCGACGGAGGGGCCCCTGGCACAGATACGCAGTATTTT. It is translated as CASSYTDGGAPGTDTQYF. This chain links TRBV7-9 with TRBJ2-3; D perhaps matches TRBD2 (6 bases). Germline CDR1 is SEHNR and CDR2 is FQNEAQ (reference sequence). The CDR3 consists of 18 residues. V lost 4 bases and J lost 1, with 21 bases in between.

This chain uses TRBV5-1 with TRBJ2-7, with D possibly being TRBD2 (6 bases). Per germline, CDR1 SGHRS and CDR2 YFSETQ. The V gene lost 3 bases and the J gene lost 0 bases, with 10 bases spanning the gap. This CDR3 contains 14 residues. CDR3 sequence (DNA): TGCGCCAGCAGCTGGGACTCAAGCTCCTACGAGCAGTACTTC. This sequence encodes CASSWDSSSYEQYF.

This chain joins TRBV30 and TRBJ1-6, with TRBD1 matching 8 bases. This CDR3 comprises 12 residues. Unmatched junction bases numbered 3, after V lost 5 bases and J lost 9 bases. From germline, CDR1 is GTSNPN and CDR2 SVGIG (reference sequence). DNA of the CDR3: TGTGCCTGGGACAGGGGAGTTTCACCCCTCCACTTT. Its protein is CAWDRGVSPLHF.

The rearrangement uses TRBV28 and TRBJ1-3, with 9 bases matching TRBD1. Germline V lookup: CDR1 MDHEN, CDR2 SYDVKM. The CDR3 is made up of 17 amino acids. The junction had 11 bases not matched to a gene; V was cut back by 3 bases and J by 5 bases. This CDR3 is CASSLATGGRARNTIYF. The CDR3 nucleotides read TGTGCCAGCAGTTTGGCTACAGGGGGCCGTGCCCGAAACACCATATATTTT.

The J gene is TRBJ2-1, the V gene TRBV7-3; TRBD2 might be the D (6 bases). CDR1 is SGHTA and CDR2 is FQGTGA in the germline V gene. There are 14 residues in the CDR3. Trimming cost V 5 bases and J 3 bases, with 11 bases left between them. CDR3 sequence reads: CASSPAGLYNEQFF. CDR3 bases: TGTGCCAGCAGCCCCGCGGGACTCTACAATGAGCAGTTCTTC.